This TCR beta chain came from a study of blood T cell repertoires in COVID-19. Study as a whole: Some COVID-19 samples were acute and others convalescent; all came from the United States, Italy and Spain.

Methods used by the authors: Amplification of reference gene primers was used by the study to estimate nucleated cell counts. The repertoire was sequenced with immunoSEQ multiplex PCR; TCRdb's copy has only in-frame clones and lacks some. Clonal size and the V and J genes are those of that table, whereas D and trimming came from the DNA. This table has about 330,000 clones, roughly 88% appearing once. There are a few counts of this clone. The CDR3 is 11 residues long. V was trimmed by 8 bases and J by 2 bases, leaving 7 bases between them. The V gene is TRBV12-3 or TRBV12-4, the J gene TRBJ2-7; D gene unclear. Sequenced input: peripheral blood. The source of this sequence is a woman between 50 and 59 years old with active or convalescent COVID-19. CDR3 DNA sequence: TGTGCCAGCTCTTCAGCCTACGAGCAGTACTTC. Amino acids: CASSSAYEQYF.